The 20 T cell receptor beta chains below all came from one sample that was sequenced in a study of control samples from healthy donors and cancer patients. The data were produced by immunoSEQ multiplex PCR, yet TCRdb's version contains in-frame clones alone and is incomplete. The sample records almost 90,000 clones, 86% being singletons. The sequenced sample was blood. These receptor sequences come from a man younger than 45 in good health.

This sequence joins TRBV2 and TRBJ1-5; TRBD1 is a possible D gene (5 bases). The ends were cut back, 8 bases at V and 3 bases at J, with 14 bases in the middle. The germline V gene has CDR1 SNHLY and CDR2 FYNNEI. The CDR3 is 14 residues long. For the CDR3, the DNA is TGTGCCAGCGGGTTTGGGGGGTTCAATCAGCCCCAGCATTTT. Translated, it gives CASGFGGFNQPQHF. The full variable domain, completed using reference TRBV2 and TRBJ1-5, is EPEVTQTPSHQVTQMGQEVILRCVPISNHLYFYWYRQILGQKVEFLVSFYNNEISEKSEIFDDQFSVERPDGSNFTLKIRSTKLEDSAMYFCASGFGGFNQPQHFGDGTRLSIL.

The chain couples TRBV6-6 to TRBJ1-5; D gene unclear. The CDR3 loop spans 11 amino acids. Trimming removed 6 bases at V and 9 bases at J, with 9 bases between. Germline values: CDR1 MNHNY, CDR2 SVGAGI (reference sequence). The DNA of the CDR3 is TGTGCCAGCAGGGAGAATGGGCCCCAGCATTTT. Protein product: CASRENGPQHF.

The genes are TRBV30 and TRBJ1-1; a weak D match, TRBD1 (6 bases). The CDR3 extends over 13 amino acids. Germline assignment: CDR1 GTSNPN and CDR2 SVGIG (reference sequence). V lost 3 bases and J lost 10, with 18 bases in between. The CDR3 protein is CAWSGKGGGRAFF. DNA for the CDR3: TGTGCCTGGAGCGGGAAGGGGGGGGGTCGAGCTTTCTTT.

This clone was found a few times. This chain uses TRBV19 with TRBJ1-2; tentative D call: TRBD1 (5 bases). The CDR3 is 13 amino acids. Germline V gene data show CDR1 as LNHDA and CDR2 as SQIVND (reference sequence). Trimming took off 7 bases at V and 8 bases at J, with 17 bases between the two ends. The CDR3 DNA reads as TGTGCCAGTACCCTGGGAGGGACGAAAGGCTACACCTTC. Translation gives CASTLGGTKGYTF. The full variable domain, completed using reference TRBV19 and TRBJ1-2, is DGGITQSPKYLFRKEGQNVTLSCEQNLNHDAMYWYRQDPGQGLRLIYYSQIVNDFQKGDIAEGYSVSREKKESFPLTVTSAQKNPTAFYLCASTLGGTKGYTFGSGTRLTVV.

The chain joins TRBV2 to TRBJ2-4; D remains unclear. Germline values: CDR1 SNHLY, CDR2 FYNNEI. Trimming left V 4 bases short and J 0 bases short, with 10 bases between. This CDR3 has 15 amino acids. The CDR3 sequence: CASSALVLAKNIQYF. The CDR3 DNA sequence: TGTGCCAGCAGTGCTCTGGTTTTAGCCAAAAACATTCAGTACTTC.

The chain couples TRBV5-6 to TRBJ2-7, with TRBD1 matching 7 bases. CDR3 size: 15 residues. V shed 3 bases and J 3 bases; nucleotides not matched to a gene: 9. Germline loops: CDR1 SGHDT, CDR2 YYEEEE. The chain's CDR3 is CASSSDREELYEQYF. The CDR3 DNA is TGTGCCAGCAGCTCTGACAGGGAAGAGCTCTACGAGCAGTACTTC.

The table lists this clone with a count of one. The chain has TRBV7-9 and TRBJ2-7; 8 positions agree with TRBD2. This CDR3 is built from 15 residues. With 5 bases clipped from V and 4 bases from J, the junction kept 10 bases outside the gene matches. Looked up from germline, CDR1 is SEHNR and CDR2 is FQNEAQ (reference sequence). CDR3 sequence reads: CASSLPGLGKYEQYF. CDR3 bases: TGTGCCAGCAGCCTCCCGGGACTAGGGAAATACGAGCAGTACTTC.

The chain combines TRBV3-1 (or the pseudogene TRBV3-2) with TRBJ2-2, with no clear D. CDR1 and CDR2 from the germline V gene are LGHDT and YNNKEL (reference sequence). The CDR3 spans 20 residues. Trimming removed 0 bases at V and 0 bases at J, with 20 bases between. The CDR3 reads CASSQDLLETALPNTGELFF. The CDR3 DNA reads TGTGCCAGCAGCCAAGATTTATTGGAGACCGCACTACCGAACACCGGGGAGCTGTTTTTT.

About this clone itself: An end of the junction does not agree with germline; a read error may underlie this. The chain employs TRBV2 and TRBJ1-2, with D unresolved. This CDR3 comprises 15 residues. In germline, CDR1 is SNHLY, CDR2 FYNNEI. The CDR3: CASREGVGNSRVGTF. The DNA of the CDR3 is TGTGCCAGCAGGGAAGGAGTAGGGAACTCACGGGTGGGCACCTTC.

The chain is built from TRBV7-3 and TRBJ1-2; D is undetermined. From germline, CDR1 is SGHTA and CDR2 FQGTGA. Trimming took 5 bases from V and 4 from J, leaving 20 bases between them. This CDR3 has 16 residues. This chain's CDR3 is CASSPINSAPGYGYTF. CDR3 nucleotide sequence: TGTGCCAGCAGCCCCATTAACAGTGCCCCTGGCTATGGCTACACCTTC.

This clone was seen only once. The rearrangement joins TRBV7-2 to TRBJ2-7; the D call may be TRBD1 or TRBD2 (5 bases each). Trimming removed 2 bases from V and 4 bases from J, with 12 bases in between. Germline loops: CDR1 SGHTA, CDR2 FQGNSA. The CDR3 is 14 residues long. For the CDR3, the DNA is TGTGCCAGCAGCTTATTTCGGGGCGGATACGAGCAGTACGTC. Residues: CASSLFRGGYEQYV.

The gene calls are TRBV6-5 and TRBJ1-1; D call uncertain. CDR3 length: 13 amino acids. Trimming stripped 2 bases from V and 5 bases from J, with 9 bases between. Per the germline V gene, CDR1 is MNHEY and CDR2 is SVGAGI. The CDR3, as DNA: TGTGCCAGCAGTTACGAGGCGGGTACTGAAGCTTTCTTT. This translates into CASSYEAGTEAFF.

The rearrangement links TRBV9 to TRBJ1-2; 10 bases fit TRBD1. V shed 3 bases and J 4 bases; nucleotides not matched to a gene: 9. The CDR3 is 16 residues long. Germline V gene lookup returns CDR1 SGDLS and CDR2 YYNGEE. The CDR3 spells CASSDPTGGGIYGYTF. The CDR3 nucleotides read TGTGCCAGCAGCGATCCGACAGGGGGCGGTATCTATGGCTACACCTTC.

This clone was found once. The chain joins TRBV19 to TRBJ2-5, with a tentative D call TRBD2 (6 bases). Germline CDR1 LNHDA, CDR2 SQIVND (reference sequence). The CDR3 has 15 amino acids. V was clipped by 6 bases and J by 7 bases, with 21 bases between them. CDR3: CASSLPRGTGWTQYF. The DNA of the CDR3 is TGTGCCAGTAGCCTCCCCCGAGGGACTGGCTGGACCCAGTACTTC.

The J gene is TRBJ1-4, the V gene TRBV27; D gene ambiguous. There are 17 residues in the CDR3. Germline V lookup: CDR1 MNHEY, CDR2 SMNVEV (reference sequence). V was pared by 6 bases and J by 2 bases, with 19 bases between. The CDR3 is CASSRRGMGVTNEKLFF. The CDR3 region has the DNA TGTGCCAGCAGCCGCCGGGGTATGGGTGTCACTAATGAAAAACTGTTTTTT. Full variable domain (missing parts from reference TRBV27 and TRBJ1-4): EAQVTQNPRYLITVTGKKLTVTCSQNMNHEYMSWYRQDPGLGLRQIYYSMNVEVTDKGDVPEGYKVSRKEKRNFPLILESPSPNQTSLYFCASSRRGMGVTNEKLFFGSGTQLSVL.

The chain recombines TRBV30 with TRBJ1-6, with unresolved D. The germline gives CDR1 GTSNPN, CDR2 SVGIG (reference sequence). V lost 0 bases and J lost 2, with 14 bases in between. CDR3 length: 17 amino acids. The CDR3 reads CAWSVRRSEPYNSPLHF. The CDR3 region has the DNA TGTGCCTGGAGTGTACGTCGGTCGGAACCCTATAATTCACCCCTCCACTTT.

V gene TRBV6-4 combines with J gene TRBJ2-3; 10 bases are shared with TRBD2. The CDR3 totals 16 residues. The junction had 4 bases not matched to a gene; V was cut back by 4 bases and J by 0 bases. CDR1 MRHNA and CDR2 SNTAGT come from the germline V gene. CDR3 region: CASSGLAGASTDTQYF. The CDR3 DNA sequence: TGTGCCAGCAGTGGTCTAGCGGGGGCCAGCACAGATACGCAGTATTTT.

The rearrangement links TRBV4-2 to TRBJ1-3, with D unclear. The length of the CDR3 is 13 residues. Trimming took 4 bases from V and 4 from J, leaving 8 bases between them. Germline CDR1 is LGHNA and CDR2 is YNFKEQ. The CDR3 region is CASSPSGGNTIYF. CDR3 bases: TGTGCCAGCAGCCCTTCGGGGGGAAACACCATATATTTT.

This chain links TRBV7-3 with TRBJ2-1; 7 nucleotides agree with TRBD1. This CDR3 is built from 13 residues. Germline CDR1 SGHTA, CDR2 FQGTGA. V dropped 4 bases and J dropped 10; count of bases not matched to a gene: 7. The CDR3 loop is CASSSRQGREQFF. CDR3 coding DNA: TGTGCCAGCAGCTCCAGACAGGGAAGGGAGCAGTTCTTC. The whole variable domain, remainder taken from reference TRBV7-3 and TRBJ2-1, is GAGVSQTPSNKVTEKGKYVELRCDPISGHTALYWYRQSLGQGPEFLIYFQGTGAADDSGLPNDRFFAVRPEGSVSTLKIQRTERGDSAVYLCASSSRQGREQFFGPGTRLTVL.

This clone was counted a few times. An end of the junction differs from the germline gene, which may be a read error. The rearrangement joins TRBV6-4 to TRBJ1-6; D uncertain. Germline CDR1 is MRHNA and CDR2 is SNTAGT. There are 13 residues in the CDR3. Here the CDR3 reads CASSDSDNSPLHF. As DNA, the CDR3 is TGTGCCAGCAGTGACTCCGATAATTCACCCCTCCACTTT.